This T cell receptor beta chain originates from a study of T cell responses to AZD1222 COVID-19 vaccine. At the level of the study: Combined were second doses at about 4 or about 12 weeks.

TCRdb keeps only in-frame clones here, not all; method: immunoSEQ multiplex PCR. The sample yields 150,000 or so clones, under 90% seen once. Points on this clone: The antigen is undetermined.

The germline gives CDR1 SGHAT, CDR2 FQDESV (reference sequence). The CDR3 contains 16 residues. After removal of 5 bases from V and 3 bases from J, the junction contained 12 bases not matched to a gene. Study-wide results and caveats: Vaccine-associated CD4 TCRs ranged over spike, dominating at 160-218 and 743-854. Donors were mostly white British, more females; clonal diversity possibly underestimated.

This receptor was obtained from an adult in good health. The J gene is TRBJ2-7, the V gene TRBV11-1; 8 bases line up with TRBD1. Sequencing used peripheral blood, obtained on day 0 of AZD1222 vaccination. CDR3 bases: TGTGCCAGCAGCCCAAGACAGGGGCTGGGAAACTACGAGCAGTACTTC. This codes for CASSPRQGLGNYEQYF.